The T cell receptor beta chain described here comes from a study of blood T cells in healthy people across ages (dated by TCRdb to about 2015). About the full investigation: In model experiments, template switching captured roughly one uniquely barcoded TCR beta cDNA molecule for every two T cells. The study measured age-related changes in TCR beta repertoire diversity using deep sequencing normalized with unique cDNA molecular identifiers. The donors were split into four age groups: young (average 16 years), middle-aged (roughly 39), aged (more than 55) and long-lived (over 75). The study analyzed two additional independent replicas of 1 million unique cDNA reads from the same blood draw for two donors, one aged 18 to 30 and one aged 80 or older.

Libraries came from 5' RACE. TCRdb shows the sequencer as Illumina HiSeq 2500. A second PCR of roughly 6 to 11 cycles was run with a J-beta primer mix and a sample-barcoded 5' primer. A unique molecular identifier was introduced onto each TCR beta cDNA molecule by a template-switch 5' adaptor carrying 12 random nucleotides. At least 2.5 million CDR3-containing paired-end reads were obtained from each sample. First-strand cDNA was synthesized from all RNA with the Mint cDNA synthesis kit, primed by a TRBC-specific oligonucleotide. All cDNA was treated with uracil-DNA glycosylase and then went through a first 18-cycle PCR with the universal primers M1SS and BC2_uni_R. The authors processed their data as follows. For normalization, 1 million high-quality reads, each with a distinct molecular identifier, were randomly selected from each sample. Reads sharing molecular identifiers were discarded rather than binned into consensus sequences. MiTCR, with a Q25 quality threshold and the strictest error-elimination algorithm, was used for CDR3 identification, clonotype clustering and error correction. Lower-bound total TCR beta diversity was estimated with a nonparametric unseen species model using Euler transformation. In TCRdb, the public reads were trimmed at Q25 with fastp and aligned with MiXCR, with productive beta chains retained. Identical CDR3 protein sequences are pooled into one entry, listed with their most common genes and DNA. The V and J calls and clone size come from TCRdb's table, not from the authors' own analysis. This sample holds 500,000 to 650,000 distinct CDR3 sequences; roughly a quarter were observed only once. Approximately 3.3% of the sample is held by the ten biggest clonotypes.

This clonotype turned up a few times. What this receptor recognizes is not known. The record has no base qualities; no much larger clone is one base away. Looking up the germline V gene (reference sequence) yields CDR1 MNHEY and CDR2 SMNVEV. At the junction V is shortened by 6 bases and J by 4 bases, with 12 bases in between. The CDR3 has 13 amino acids, counting the end cysteine and phenylalanine. Of the read, only the CDR3 DNA is kept; its 39 bases are in frame from base 1. The donors were roughly 40 Caucasian individuals from Russia, aged roughly 6 to 95 years, who were systemically healthy. Each donor gave around 9.8 milliliters of peripheral blood, collected into EDTA-treated Vacutainer tubes. Ficoll-Paque density-gradient centrifugation was used to isolate PBMCs, with at least 6.5 million per sample. Total RNA was extracted from PBMCs with Trizol reagent, with at least 5.5 micrograms obtained per sample. For every donor, flow cytometry on a PBMC aliquot measured the percentage of naive CD45RAhigh/CD27high T cells.

Findings and caveats that apply to the study as a whole: Total diversity estimates from one million sequenced T cells were considered lower bounds and underestimates. Because profiling used bulk unsorted PBMCs, naive and antigen-experienced compartments could not be compared conclusively. Observed TCR beta diversity per million T cells fell roughly linearly with age, and a significant reduction was already apparent by age around 36. Compared with the aged group, the long-lived group had more naive CD4+ T cells, fewer expanded clones and increased TCR diversity, a pattern suggesting age selection. Donor CMV infection status was unknown, potentially confounding age-related changes in expanded clonotypes. There was a strong correlation between observed TCR beta diversity and the percentage of naive T cells measured by flow cytometry.

The data also belong to a second study, concerning T cells of mothers and their children. As described in the second report: Nine systemically healthy Caucasian individuals, comprising three mothers and their six children, were included as donors. cDNA synthesis used all of the extracted RNA, with approximately 1.4 ug of RNA in each 15 ul reaction. Sample barcodes and 2-4 random nucleotides were added via the M1S primer in the second PCR. Each mother yielded over 9 million TCR beta CDR3 reads and each child 2.5 million to 3 million reads. Thymic selection similarly shapes TCR recombination output in related and unrelated pairs, with minor effect from inherited differences. Related mother-child pairs always showed normalized repertoire overlap that was slightly higher than in unrelated mother-child pairs, though the difference was never significant. No persistent microchimeric T cell clones were detected, at a sensitivity of roughly 93 clones per million clonotypes. To look for features that set related mother-child pairs apart from unrelated individuals, the researchers ran deep NGS to compare the TCR beta repertoires of mothers and children. The mean age was 40 +/- 4 years for the mothers and approximately 11 +/- 4 years for the children. After adapter ligation was performed with NEBNext reagents, the libraries were sequenced on an Illumina HiSeq 2000 with 100+100 nt paired-end reads. To avoid cross-contamination, the mother libraries and the child libraries were prepared a month apart and sequenced in separate runs. For each donor, somewhere between 500,000 and 2,000,000 distinct TCR beta clonotypes were identified. Naive TCR beta clonotypes were estimated from low-frequency clonotypes matched to each donor's FACS-determined naive share, without sorting.

The receptor comes from a boy aged 2 to 9 in good health. Recombination linked TRBV27 to TRBJ1-2, with a weak D call of TRBD1 (6 bases match). Sequencing was carried out using blood. The CDR3 reads as follows: CASRTGTRYGYTF. The sequence in DNA is TGTGCCAGCAGAACCGGGACACGCTATGGCTACACCTTC.